This TCR beta chain was captured by sequencing in a study of CXCR3-negative and CXCR3-positive naive CD8 T cells. Whole-study findings and limits: CXCR3-positive naive cells had more hydrophobic TRB CDR3s than CXCR3-negative naive cells.

UMI-labeled 5' RACE yielded the TRB cDNA libraries. TCRdb re-called the 5' RACE reads and shows each CDR3 protein once, DNA omitted. This table lists 130,000 to 150,000 distinct CDR3 sequences. As for this clonotype: Its antigen is unknown.

The CDR3 is 11 residues long. Germline V CDR1 and CDR2: SQVTM, ANQGSEA. Material for sequencing was naive CXCR3+ CD8+ T cells from blood. Described subset: CD45RO-CCR7+CD27+CD95- naive CD8+ T cells expressing CXCR3 (TNR3+). The receptor's source is a human donor in good health. Some clones in this sample may be carry-over from other donors' samples. The chain recombines TRBV29-1 with TRBJ1-2. CDR3 sequence reads: CSVEWGNGYTF. Together with reference TRBV29-1 and TRBJ1-2, the CDR3 gives the full variable domain: SAVISQKPSRDICQRGTSLTIQCQVDSQVTMMFWYRQQPGQSLTLIATANQGSEATYESGFVIDKFPISRPNLTFSTLTVSNMSPEDSSIYLCSVEWGNGYTFGSGTRLTVV.